A few counts support the clone carrying this T cell receptor beta chain. These data come from a study of blood T cell repertoires in COVID-19. Study-wide background: Sample material is recorded as cDNA or gDNA derived from T cells, B-cell-depleted T cells, or PBMCs.

This CDR3 comprises 14 residues. From germline, CDR1 is MNHEY and CDR2 SVGEGT. V was pared by 5 bases and J by 1 base, with 11 bases between. The repertoire was sequenced with immunoSEQ multiplex PCR; TCRdb's copy has only in-frame clones and lacks some. The table includes 130,000 to 150,000 clones, 84% detected once. The V gene is TRBV6-2 or TRBV6-3, the J gene TRBJ1-1; D might be TRBD1 (5 bases). The origin of this receptor is a human donor in a cohort sampled during active COVID-19. The sample was peripheral blood. Written as DNA, the CDR3 is TGTGCCAGCAGTCCACTCACAGGGAACACTGAAGCTTTCTTT. Translated, it gives CASSPLTGNTEAFF.